This T cell receptor (beta chain) was obtained from a study of T-cell memory formation after mild COVID-19. Study overall: There were largely donor-specific TCR clusters.

Study findings and constraints: For contracting clones, CD4+ ones sat mainly in CM and EM, CD8+ in EMRA.

UMIs and sample barcodes were carried by the TCR alpha and TCR beta cDNA libraries that 5'RACE produced using constant-segment primers. Each CDR3 protein gets one entry after TCRdb re-called the 5' RACE reads with MiXCR. The sample lists around 320,000 distinct CDR3 sequences; approximately 14% were seen once. This clonotype was seen repeatedly, ten times or more. Its antigen is currently unknown. There are 14 residues in the CDR3. Germline lookup yields CDR1 LGHDT and CDR2 YNNKEL (reference sequence). V was clipped by 5 bases and J by 1 base; unmatched bases: 2. This TCR derives from a man younger than 35 who had mild COVID-19 (a few samples of this study predate the infection). Cell type and time point are not known. Sequenced sample: PBMCs or a T cell subset sorted from them (not recorded which). V is TRBV3-1 and J is TRBJ2-3, with 8 bases aligning to TRBD1. The CDR3 DNA reads TGTGCCAGCAGCAGGGACAGGCGCACAGATACGCAGTATTTT. Protein: CASSRDRRTDTQYF.